One sample yielded the 17 T cell receptor beta chains listed below, sequenced in a study of blood T cell repertoires in COVID-19. TCRdb's table, derived via immunoSEQ multiplex PCR, lists solely in-frame clones and lacks some. The sample lists some 210,000 clones, approximately 84% occurring once. The sequenced sample was peripheral blood. These receptors all stem from a woman aged 70-85 years with active or convalescent COVID-19.

V and J are TRBV19 and TRBJ2-3; a possible D gene is TRBD2 (6 bases). The CDR3 contains 16 residues. Trimming removed 1 base from V and 3 bases from J, with 14 bases in between. Germline CDR1 is LNHDA and CDR2 is SQIVND (reference sequence). Here the CDR3 DNA reads TGTGCCAGTAGTATAGGGGGGGAGCGGTTGACAGATACGCAGTATTTT. Its translation is CASSIGGERLTDTQYF.

The V gene is TRBV9, the J gene TRBJ1-2; tentatively, D is TRBD1 (6 bases). Germline V gives CDR1 SGDLS, CDR2 YYNGEE. V was cut by 0 bases and J by 8 bases, with 14 bases left in between. The CDR3 has 14 residues. The CDR3 reads CASSVVLGAGGYTF. The CDR3 DNA is TGTGCCAGCAGCGTAGTTTTGGGGGCCGGGGGCTACACCTTC.

The chain recombines TRBV2 with TRBJ2-1, with 11 bases fitting TRBD2. The CDR3 sequence is 16 residues long. Germline assignment: CDR1 SNHLY and CDR2 FYNNEI. J lost 4 bases, V lost 6 bases, and 8 bases had no gene match. The CDR3 loop reads CASSRSGRAFYNEQFF. The CDR3 DNA reads TGTGCCAGCAGCCGTAGCGGGAGGGCCTTTTACAATGAGCAGTTCTTC.

The chain combines TRBV15 with TRBJ2-5; D is uncertain. The germline V and J ends were trimmed by 0 bases and 3 bases, with 8 bases remaining between them. Germline values: CDR1 LNHNV, CDR2 YYDKDF (reference sequence). The CDR3 contains 14 residues. CDR3 coding DNA: TGTGCCACCAGCAGAGATACCGGTAAAGAGACCCAGTACTTC. The encoded protein is CATSRDTGKETQYF.

This clone was seen once. V is TRBV18 and J is TRBJ2-1; 7 positions agree with TRBD1. The V gene end was trimmed by 4 bases and the J gene end by 0 bases; junction bases not matched to a gene: 3. The CDR3 totals 15 residues. Germline V lookup: CDR1 KGHSH, CDR2 LQKENI. CDR3: CASSRQGASYNEQFF. Here the CDR3 DNA reads TGTGCCAGCTCACGACAGGGCGCCTCCTACAATGAGCAGTTCTTC.

V and J are TRBV4-1 and TRBJ1-2; tentatively, D is TRBD1 (5 bases). With 2 bases removed from V and 8 bases from J, the gap between germline ends came to 18 bases. Germline V gene sequence: CDR1 MGHRA, CDR2 YSYEKL. This CDR3 has 15 amino acids. DNA of the CDR3: TGCGCCAGCAGCCAACCTGGGGCGCCGAGGTGGGGCTACACCTTC. It specifies CASSQPGAPRWGYTF.

A word on this clone: The identical CDR3 is also encoded by other nucleotide sequences in the sample. V and J are TRBV9 and TRBJ2-7, with 11 bases identical to TRBD1. The CDR3 contains 13 residues. Germline CDR1 is SGDLS and CDR2 is YYNGEE. V lost 4 bases to trimming and J lost 7 bases; unmatched junction nucleotides: 4. CDR3 sequence: CASSPRDRGEQYF. For the CDR3, the DNA is TGTGCCAGCAGCCCCCGGGACAGGGGGGAGCAGTACTTC.

The rearrangement uses TRBV9 and TRBJ2-3; 10 positions agree with TRBD2. Germline V gene lookup returns CDR1 SGDLS and CDR2 YYNGEE. J gave up 6 bases and V 5 bases, and 9 bases lay outside the gene matches. CDR3 length: 15 amino acids. The CDR3 region has the DNA TGTGCCAGCAGTGCAATAGCGGGAGGAGTGGATACGCAGTATTTT. Translating it yields CASSAIAGGVDTQYF.

The chain couples TRBV6-5 to TRBJ2-7; TRBD1 matches at 7 bases. The CDR3 length is 14 residues. Unmatched junction bases numbered 4, after V lost 2 bases and J lost 3 bases. The germline V gene encodes CDR1 MNHEY and CDR2 SVGAGI. The CDR3 loop reads CASSYGRQGYEQYF. The CDR3 bases are TGTGCCAGCAGTTACGGGAGACAGGGCTACGAGCAGTACTTC.

The sample holds a few counts of this clone. The V call is TRBV19, the J call TRBJ1-4, with TRBD1 identical over 8 bases. In germline, CDR1 is LNHDA, CDR2 SQIVND (reference sequence). V trimming: 3 bases; J trimming: 5 bases; junction bases outside the gene matches: 5. This CDR3 is 15 amino acids long. The CDR3 DNA reads TGTGCCAGTAGTATTGGACAGGGTCGGAATGAAAAACTGTTTTTT. Translating gives CASSIGQGRNEKLFF.

V usage is TRBV18 and J usage is TRBJ1-1; the match to TRBD1 covers 9 bases. V lost 3 bases to trimming and J lost 5 bases; unmatched junction nucleotides: 10. The CDR3 has 16 residues. The germline V gene encodes CDR1 KGHSH and CDR2 LQKENI. The CDR3 sequence is CASSPGQGGYGTEAFF. The CDR3 region has the DNA TGTGCCAGCTCACCGGGACAGGGAGGGTATGGAACTGAAGCTTTCTTT.

This sequence joins TRBV6-5 and TRBJ2-1; D perhaps matches TRBD1 (5 bases). Germline V gene sequence: CDR1 MNHEY, CDR2 SVGAGI. CDR3 length: 13 amino acids. V gave up 5 bases and J gave up 4 bases, with 9 bases separating them. The CDR3 here is CASSPDSYNEQFF. The DNA for the CDR3 is TGTGCCAGCAGTCCAGACAGTTACAATGAGCAGTTCTTC.

V is TRBV11-3 and J is TRBJ2-1; the D gene is possibly TRBD2 (6 bases). CDR3 length: 15 residues. From germline, CDR1 is SGHNT and CDR2 YENEEA. The V gene lost 0 bases and the J gene lost 12 bases, with 18 bases spanning the gap. The CDR3 is CASSLDRGRYRPQFF. The CDR3 DNA reads TGTGCCAGCAGCTTAGATCGAGGGAGGTACAGGCCGCAGTTCTTC.

The chain links TRBV6-5 to TRBJ1-2; 7 nucleotides line up with TRBD1. V shed 6 bases and J 4 bases; nucleotides not matched to a gene: 5. The CDR3 is 13 amino acids. Germline loops: CDR1 MNHEY, CDR2 SVGAGI. The CDR3 DNA is TGTGCCAGCAGCCACCGGGACAGCTATGGCTACACCTTC. Its translation: CASSHRDSYGYTF.

This clone was seen a single time. The rearrangement links TRBV5-1 to TRBJ2-2, with no clear D. This CDR3 comprises 16 residues. Germline V lookup: CDR1 SGHRS, CDR2 YFSETQ. The V and J ends lost 0 bases and 6 bases respectively, with 15 bases between them. DNA for the CDR3: TGCGCCAGCAGCTTGGCGGAGACTCTAGGCGCCGGGGAGCTGTTTTTT. Translation gives CASSLAETLGAGELFF.

V usage is TRBV6-5 and J usage is TRBJ2-1; possibly TRBD1 for D (5 bases). Trimming left V 0 bases short and J 7 bases short, with 10 bases between. The CDR3 totals 14 residues. Germline V lookup: CDR1 MNHEY, CDR2 SVGAGI. This chain's CDR3 is CASSYSTRTNEQFF. In nucleotides, the CDR3 is TGTGCCAGCAGTTACTCCACAAGGACAAATGAGCAGTTCTTC.

The chain recombines TRBV4-2 with TRBJ2-2; weak D call: TRBD2 (6 bases). The CDR3 spans 17 residues. Per germline, CDR1 LGHNA and CDR2 YNFKEQ. Trimming removed 0 bases at V and 6 bases at J, with 17 bases between. The CDR3 is CASSQDGGGVDAGELFF. The CDR3 DNA reads as TGTGCCAGCAGCCAAGATGGAGGAGGGGTGGACGCCGGGGAGCTGTTTTTT.